This TCR beta chain was identified in a study of blood T cell repertoires in COVID-19. Clones were read by immunoSEQ multiplex PCR, and TCRdb kept only the in-frame ones, dropping some. The data contain 100,000 to 150,000 clones, roughly 80% of them singletons. Sequencing input: peripheral blood. The clonotype comes from a man in his 70s with acute or convalescent COVID-19.

The CDR3 reads CASGGSIQETQYF. DNA for the CDR3: TGTGCCAGCGGTGGGAGCATACAAGAGACCCAGTACTTC. V usage is TRBV2 and J usage is TRBJ2-5, with D perhaps TRBD2 (5 bases). Germline-derived CDR1 and CDR2 are SNHLY and FYNNEI. The V end was cut by 8 bases, the J end by 2 bases, with 12 bases between. This CDR3 has 13 residues.